This T cell receptor (beta chain) was recorded in a study of response to subunit inactivated influenza vaccine. Overall study results and limits: Authors suggested that a seasonal influenza vaccination recruits few new T cells each time.

TCRdb reprocessed the RT-PCR reads with MiXCR, giving one entry per CDR3 protein. Of hundreds of thousands of distinct CDR3 sequences in the sample, about 20% were seen once. This clonotype was counted between two and nine times. The target antigen is unknown. The CDR3 has 17 amino acids. Germline assignment: CDR1 MNHEY and CDR2 SVGAGI. Trimming cost V 0 bases and J 4 bases; bases outside gene matches: 7. The chain joins TRBV6-5 to TRBJ1-3, with 9 nucleotides matching TRBD1. The sequence derives from a man in his fifties or sixties who received an inactivated influenza vaccine. Sequencing used PBMCs from blood, obtained less than 22 months after vaccination. CDR3 amino acids: CASSYSRQGGSGNTIYF. For the CDR3, the DNA is TGTGCCAGCAGTTACTCGAGACAGGGGGGGTCCGGAAACACCATATATTTT.